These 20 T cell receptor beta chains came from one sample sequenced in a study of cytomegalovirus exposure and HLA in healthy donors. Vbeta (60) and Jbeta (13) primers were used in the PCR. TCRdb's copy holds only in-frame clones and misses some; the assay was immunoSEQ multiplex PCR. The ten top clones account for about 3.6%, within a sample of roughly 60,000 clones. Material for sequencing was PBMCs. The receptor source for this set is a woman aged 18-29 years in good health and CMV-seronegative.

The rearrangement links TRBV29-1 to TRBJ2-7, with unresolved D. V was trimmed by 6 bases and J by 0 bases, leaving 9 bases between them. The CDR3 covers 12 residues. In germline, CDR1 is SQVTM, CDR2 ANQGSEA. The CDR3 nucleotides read TGCAGCGTAAATTCCGTCTCCTACGAGCAGTACTTC. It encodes CSVNSVSYEQYF.

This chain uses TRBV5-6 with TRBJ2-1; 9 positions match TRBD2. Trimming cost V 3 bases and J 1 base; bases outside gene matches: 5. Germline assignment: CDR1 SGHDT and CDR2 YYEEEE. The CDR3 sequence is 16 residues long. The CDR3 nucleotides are TGTGCCAGCAGCTGGGGGCTAGCGGGGTCCTACAATGAGCAGTTCTTC. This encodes CASSWGLAGSYNEQFF.

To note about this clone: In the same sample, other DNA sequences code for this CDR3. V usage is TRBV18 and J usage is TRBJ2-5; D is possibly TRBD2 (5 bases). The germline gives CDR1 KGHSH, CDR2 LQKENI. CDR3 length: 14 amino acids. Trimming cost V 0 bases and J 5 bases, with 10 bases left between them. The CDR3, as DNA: TGTGCCAGCTCACCACCTGGGCGGGCGGAGACCCAGTACTTC. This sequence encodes CASSPPGRAETQYF.

CDR3 nucleotides: TGTGCCAGCTCACCAGACGGGGAAGGAGAGACCCAGTACTTC. It is translated as CASSPDGEGETQYF. V gene TRBV18 combines with J gene TRBJ2-5; TRBD2 might be the D (5 bases). The CDR3 has 14 amino acids. Per the germline V gene, CDR1 is KGHSH and CDR2 is LQKENI. The ends were cut back, 2 bases at V and 4 bases at J, with 11 bases in the middle.

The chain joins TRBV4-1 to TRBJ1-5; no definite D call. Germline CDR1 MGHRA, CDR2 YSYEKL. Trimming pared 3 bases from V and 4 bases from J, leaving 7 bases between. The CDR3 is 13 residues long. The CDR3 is CASSQGPNQPQHF. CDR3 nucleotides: TGCGCCAGCAGCCAGGGCCCTAATCAGCCCCAGCATTTT.

The CDR3 coding sequence is TGTGCCACCAGCAGACAACAGGGTCTCCACGAGCAGTACTTC. This sequence encodes CATSRQQGLHEQYF. The chain has TRBV15 and TRBJ2-7; tentative D call: TRBD1 (6 bases). V was pared by 2 bases and J by 5 bases, with 13 bases between. Germline V gives CDR1 LNHNV, CDR2 YYDKDF (reference sequence). The CDR3 consists of 14 residues.

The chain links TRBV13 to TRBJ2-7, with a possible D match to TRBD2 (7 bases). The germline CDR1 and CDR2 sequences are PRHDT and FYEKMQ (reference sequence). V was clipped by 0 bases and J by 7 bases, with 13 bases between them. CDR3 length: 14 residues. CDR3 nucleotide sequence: TGTGCCAGCAGCTTAGGCGGGGGGCCCAGAGAGCAGTACTTC. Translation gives CASSLGGGPREQYF.

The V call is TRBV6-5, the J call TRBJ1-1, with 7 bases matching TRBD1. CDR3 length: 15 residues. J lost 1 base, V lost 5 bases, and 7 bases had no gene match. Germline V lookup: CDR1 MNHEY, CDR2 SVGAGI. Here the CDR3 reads CASSAPRDRNTEAFF. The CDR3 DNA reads TGTGCCAGCAGTGCTCCCCGGGACAGGAACACTGAAGCTTTCTTT.

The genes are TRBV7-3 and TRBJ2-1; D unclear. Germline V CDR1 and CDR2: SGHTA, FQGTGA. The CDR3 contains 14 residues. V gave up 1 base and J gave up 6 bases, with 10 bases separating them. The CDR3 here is CASSLSGSINEQFF. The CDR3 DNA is TGTGCCAGCAGCTTAAGCGGCAGCATCAATGAGCAGTTCTTC.

In nucleotides, the CDR3 is TGCGCCAGCAGCCCGGGACAAACTAACTATGGCTACACCTTC. As protein: CASSPGQTNYGYTF. This chain joins TRBV4-1 and TRBJ1-2, with a possible D match to TRBD1 (6 bases). V lost 4 bases and J 0 bases, leaving 9 bases between the germline ends. From germline, CDR1 is MGHRA and CDR2 YSYEKL. This CDR3 is built from 14 residues.

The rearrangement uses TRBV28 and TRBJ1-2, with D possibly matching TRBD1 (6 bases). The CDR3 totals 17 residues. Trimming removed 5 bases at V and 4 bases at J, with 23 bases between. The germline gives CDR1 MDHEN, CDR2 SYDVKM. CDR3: CASSISWTVQRSYGYTF. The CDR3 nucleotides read TGTGCCAGCAGTATATCCTGGACAGTTCAAAGATCCTATGGCTACACCTTC.

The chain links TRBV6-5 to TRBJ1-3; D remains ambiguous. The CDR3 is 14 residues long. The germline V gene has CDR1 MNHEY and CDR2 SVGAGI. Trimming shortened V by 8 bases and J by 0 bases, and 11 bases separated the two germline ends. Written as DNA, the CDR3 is TGTGCCAGCGCTTTTAGCGCCTCTGGAAACACCATATATTTT. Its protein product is CASAFSASGNTIYF.

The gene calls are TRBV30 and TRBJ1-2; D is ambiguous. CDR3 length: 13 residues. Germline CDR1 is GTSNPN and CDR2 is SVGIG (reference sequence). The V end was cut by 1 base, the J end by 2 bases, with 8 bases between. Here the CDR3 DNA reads TGTGCCTGGAGTGGGCAGGCCAACTATGGCTACACCTTC. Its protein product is CAWSGQANYGYTF.

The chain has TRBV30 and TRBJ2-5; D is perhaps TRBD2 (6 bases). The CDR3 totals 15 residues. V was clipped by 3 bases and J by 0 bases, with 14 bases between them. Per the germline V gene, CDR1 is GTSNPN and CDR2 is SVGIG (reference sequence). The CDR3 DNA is TGTGCCTGGAGAACAGCGGGTCCATACCAAGAGACCCAGTACTTC. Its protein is CAWRTAGPYQETQYF.

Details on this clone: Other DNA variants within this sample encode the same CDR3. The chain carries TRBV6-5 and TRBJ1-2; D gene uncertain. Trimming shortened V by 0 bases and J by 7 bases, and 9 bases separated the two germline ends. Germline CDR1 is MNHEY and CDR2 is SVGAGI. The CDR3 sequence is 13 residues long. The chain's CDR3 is CASSYSNRGGYTF. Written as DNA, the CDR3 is TGTGCCAGCAGTTACTCTAACCGGGGTGGCTACACCTTC.

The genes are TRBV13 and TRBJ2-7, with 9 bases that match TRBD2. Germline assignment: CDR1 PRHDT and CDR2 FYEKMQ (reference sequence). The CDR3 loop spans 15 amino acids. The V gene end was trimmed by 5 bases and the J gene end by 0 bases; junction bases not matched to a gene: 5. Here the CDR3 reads CASSGYSGSSYEQYF. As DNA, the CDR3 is TGTGCCAGCAGCGGATATAGCGGGAGCTCCTACGAGCAGTACTTC.

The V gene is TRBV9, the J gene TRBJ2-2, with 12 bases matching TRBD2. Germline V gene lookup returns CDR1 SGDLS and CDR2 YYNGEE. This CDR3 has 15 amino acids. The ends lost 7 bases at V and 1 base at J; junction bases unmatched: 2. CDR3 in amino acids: CASGGLAGNTGELFF. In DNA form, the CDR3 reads TGTGCCAGCGGGGGACTAGCGGGGAACACCGGGGAGCTGTTTTTT. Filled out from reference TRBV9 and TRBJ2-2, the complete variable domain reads DSGVTQTPKHLITATGQRVTLRCSPRSGDLSVYWYQQSLDQGLQFLIQYYNGEERAKGNILERFSAQQFPDLHSELNLSSLELGDSALYFCASGGLAGNTGELFFGEGSRLTVL.

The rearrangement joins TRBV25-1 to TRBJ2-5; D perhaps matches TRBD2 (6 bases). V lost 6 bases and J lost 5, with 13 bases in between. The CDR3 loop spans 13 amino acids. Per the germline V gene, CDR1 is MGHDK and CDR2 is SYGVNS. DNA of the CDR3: TGTGCCAGCAGGGGGACGGAGGGGGAGACCCAGTACTTC. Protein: CASRGTEGETQYF.

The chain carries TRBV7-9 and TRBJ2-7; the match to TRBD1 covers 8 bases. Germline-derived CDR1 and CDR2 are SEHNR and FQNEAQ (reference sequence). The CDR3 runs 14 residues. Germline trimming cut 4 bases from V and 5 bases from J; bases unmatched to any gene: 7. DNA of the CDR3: TGTGCCAGCAGCTCTTGGACAGGGTCCGACGAGCAGTACTTC. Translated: CASSSWTGSDEQYF.

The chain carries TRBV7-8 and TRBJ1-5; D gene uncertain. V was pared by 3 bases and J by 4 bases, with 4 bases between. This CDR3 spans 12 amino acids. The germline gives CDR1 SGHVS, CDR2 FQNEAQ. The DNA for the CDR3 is TGTGCCAGCAGCTTGGCAAATCAGCCCCAGCATTTT. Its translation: CASSLANQPQHF. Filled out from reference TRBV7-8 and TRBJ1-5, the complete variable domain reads GAGVSQSPRYKVAKRGQDVALRCDPISGHVSLFWYQQALGQGPEFLTYFQNEAQLDKSGLPSDRFFAERPEGSVSTLKIQRTQQEDSAVYLCASSLANQPQHFGDGTRLSIL.